What follows are 9 T cell receptor beta chains derived from one specimen sequenced in a study of cytomegalovirus exposure and HLA in healthy donors. The primer mix had 60 Vbeta and 13 Jbeta primers. Generated by immunoSEQ multiplex PCR, the TCRdb table keeps only in-frame clones and is missing some. Of nearly 110,000 clones in the sample, approximately 85% were seen once. The material sequenced was PBMCs. The source is a man aged 45-65 years in good health and CMV-seronegative.

The V gene is TRBV4-2, the J gene TRBJ1-2, with TRBD1 matching over 11 bases. The CDR3 runs 15 residues. Germline V gene sequence: CDR1 LGHNA, CDR2 YNFKEQ. V lost 2 bases, J lost 8 bases, and 7 bases stayed unmatched. The CDR3 sequence is CASSQTGQGAGGYTF. The DNA of the CDR3 is TGTGCCAGCAGCCAAACTGGACAGGGGGCAGGGGGCTACACCTTC.

This chain links TRBV7-2 with TRBJ1-2, with D possibly TRBD1 on 6 matching bases. Between the trimmed V and J ends, which lost 1 base and 2 bases, there was a span of 11 bases. This CDR3 spans 15 amino acids. In germline, CDR1 is SGHTA, CDR2 FQGNSA. CDR3 bases: TGTGCCAGCAGCTTAGGCGCCGGGACAAACTATGGCTACACCTTC. It is translated as CASSLGAGTNYGYTF.

The rearrangement joins TRBV18 to TRBJ1-6; D is perhaps TRBD1 (6 bases). Between the trimmed V and J ends, which lost 3 bases and 8 bases, there was a span of 14 bases. This CDR3 is built from 15 residues. Germline V gene sequence: CDR1 KGHSH, CDR2 LQKENI. The chain's CDR3 is CASSPQGSGDSPLHF. Here the CDR3 DNA reads TGTGCCAGCTCACCTCAGGGATCAGGGGATTCACCCCTCCACTTT.

A word on this clone: A junction end diverges from the germline sequence, so it may reflect a read error. The chain combines TRBV6-1 with TRBJ2-5; 7 bases are shared with TRBD2. The CDR3 has 14 amino acids. The V gene's germline CDR1 is MNHNS and CDR2 SASEGT. The chain's CDR3 is CVSTLAGVPETQYF. DNA of the CDR3: TGTGTCAGCACTCTCGCGGGGGTCCCAGAGACCCAGTACTTC.

This clone was counted a few times. Different DNA sequences within this sample yield the same CDR3. The rearrangement uses TRBV5-1 and TRBJ2-3, with 7 bases that match TRBD1. CDR1 is SGHRS, CDR2 YFSETQ, per germline. The CDR3 totals 15 residues. The trim removed 0 bases at V and 1 base at J, leaving 2 bases unmatched. CDR3 region: CASSLEGARTDTQYF. DNA of the CDR3: TGCGCCAGCAGCTTGGAGGGGGCGCGCACAGATACGCAGTATTTT.

This sequence joins TRBV5-1 and TRBJ1-1; no definite D call. V lost 0 bases and J 1 base, leaving 7 bases between the germline ends. This CDR3 has 14 residues. CDR1 is SGHRS and CDR2 is YFSETQ in the germline V gene. CDR3 amino acids: CASSLAGSNTEAFF. The CDR3 DNA is TGCGCCAGCAGCTTGGCCGGGTCGAACACTGAAGCTTTCTTT.

J is TRBJ2-7 and V is TRBV7-9; a possible D gene is TRBD1 (6 bases). The CDR3 runs 14 residues. Germline V gene lookup returns CDR1 SEHNR and CDR2 FQNEAQ (reference sequence). With 3 bases removed from V and 3 bases from J, the gap between germline ends came to 12 bases. In nucleotides, the CDR3 is TGTGCCAGCAGCTTTGGTCAGGGGTACTACGAGCAGTACTTC. It codes for CASSFGQGYYEQYF. The complete variable domain, with remaining parts taken from reference TRBV7-9 and TRBJ2-7, reads DTGVSQNPRHKITKRGQNVTFRCDPISEHNRLYWYRQTLGQGPEFLTYFQNEAQLEKSRLLSDRFSAERPKGSFSTLEIQRTEQGDSAMYLCASSFGQGYYEQYFGPGTRLTVT.

This clone was found once. V usage is TRBV6-5 and J usage is TRBJ2-1; no clear D gene. V dropped 7 bases and J dropped 9 bases, with 4 bases sitting between them. Germline-derived CDR1 and CDR2 are MNHEY and SVGAGI. This CDR3 is 9 amino acids long. The CDR3 protein is CASKREQFF. The CDR3 DNA follows: TGTGCCAGCAAGCGTGAGCAGTTCTTC.

V usage is TRBV5-1 and J usage is TRBJ1-1; D remains ambiguous. CDR1 is SGHRS, CDR2 YFSETQ, per germline. Trimming removed 2 bases at V and 5 bases at J, with 10 bases between. CDR3 size: 13 residues. The chain's CDR3 is CASSFDTMTEAFF. The DNA for the CDR3 is TGCGCCAGCAGCTTTGACACCATGACTGAAGCTTTCTTT.